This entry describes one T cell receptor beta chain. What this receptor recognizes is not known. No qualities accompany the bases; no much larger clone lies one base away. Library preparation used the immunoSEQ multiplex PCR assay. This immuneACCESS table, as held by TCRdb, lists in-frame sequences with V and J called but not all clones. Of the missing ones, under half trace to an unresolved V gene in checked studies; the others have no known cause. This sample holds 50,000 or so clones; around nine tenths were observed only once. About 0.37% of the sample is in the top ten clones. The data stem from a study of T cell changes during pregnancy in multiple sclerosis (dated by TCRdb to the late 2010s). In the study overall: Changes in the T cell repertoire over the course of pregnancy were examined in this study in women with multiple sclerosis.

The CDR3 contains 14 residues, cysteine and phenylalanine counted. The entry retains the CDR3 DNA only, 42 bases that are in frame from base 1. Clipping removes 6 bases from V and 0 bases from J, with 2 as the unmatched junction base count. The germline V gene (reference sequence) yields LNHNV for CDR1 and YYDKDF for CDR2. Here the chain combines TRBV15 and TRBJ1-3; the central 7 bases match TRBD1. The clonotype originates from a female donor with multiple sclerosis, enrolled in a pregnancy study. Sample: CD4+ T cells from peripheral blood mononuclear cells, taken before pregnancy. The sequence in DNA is TGTGCCACCAGAGGGGACAGCTCTGGAAACACCATATATTTT. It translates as CATRGDSSGNTIYF.